These T cell receptor beta chains were read from a single sample in a study of T-cell reconstitution after alpha-beta-depleted transplantation in children. TCRdb redid the calling of the PCR reads with MiXCR, one entry per CDR3 protein. The sample lists hundreds of thousands of distinct CDR3 sequences; approximately 12% were seen once. Sequenced material: PBMCs, mostly from graft donor cells, taken 360 days after TCRalphabeta/CD19-depleted stem cell transplant. The source is a male patient between 10 and 17 years old who had a stem cell transplant for acute myeloid leukemia, so the T cells may come from the graft donor. The CDR3 runs from the conserved cysteine through the conserved F or W. A D gene is named only where the DNA matches it firmly. Size is stated for part of the rows, as once, few or many counts, or as a class when the clone is expanded.

j_call: TRBJ2-5; clone_size: few; d_call: NA; v_call: TRBV20-1; cdr3_nt: TGCAGTGCTAGGCTGGTGGAGACCCAGTACTTC; cdr3_aa: CSARLVETQYF
j_call: TRBJ2-3; clone_size: NA; d_call: TRBD2; v_call: TRBV7-2; cdr3_nt: TGTGCCAGTAACGAAGGACTAGCGGGAGTGGATACGCAGTATTTT; cdr3_aa: CASNEGLAGVDTQYF
j_call: TRBJ2-7; clone_size: few; d_call: NA; v_call: TRBV18; cdr3_nt: TGTGCCAGCACACGGGGCCCTCAATCCTACGAGCAGTACTTC; cdr3_aa: CASTRGPQSYEQYF
j_call: TRBJ2-7; clone_size: NA; d_call: TRBD2; v_call: TRBV9; cdr3_nt: TGTGCCAGCAGCTCCCGTGGTAGCGGGGGGCCTTACGAGCAGTACTTC; cdr3_aa: CASSSRGSGGPYEQYF
j_call: TRBJ2-2; clone_size: few; d_call: TRBD1; v_call: TRBV28; cdr3_nt: TGTGCCAGCATCCTAGGGACAGGGTCCACCGGGGAGCTGTTTTTT; cdr3_aa: CASILGTGSTGELFF
j_call: TRBJ2-1; clone_size: NA; d_call: TRBD2; v_call: TRBV5-5; cdr3_nt: TGTGCCAGCATCCCCGGATACAGCGGGAGGGGATCCTACAATGAGCAGTTCTTC; cdr3_aa: CASIPGYSGRGSYNEQFF
j_call: TRBJ2-1; clone_size: few; d_call: NA; v_call: TRBV19; cdr3_nt: TGTGCCAGTAGTATTGCGTGGAATGAGCAGTTCTTC; cdr3_aa: CASSIAWNEQFF
j_call: TRBJ2-7; clone_size: few; d_call: NA; v_call: TRBV12-3/TRBV12-4; cdr3_nt: TGTGCCAGCAGCTTGGTCCAACTCTACGAGCAGTACTTC; cdr3_aa: CASSLVQLYEQYF
j_call: TRBJ2-3; clone_size: NA; d_call: NA; v_call: TRBV15; cdr3_nt: TGTGCCACCTACGGCAGCACAGATACGCAGTATTTT; cdr3_aa: CATYGSTDTQYF
j_call: TRBJ2-2; clone_size: few; d_call: TRBD1; v_call: TRBV10-3; cdr3_nt: TGTGCCATCACCGTCGGGACAGGGAACACCGGGGAGCTGTTTTTT; cdr3_aa: CAITVGTGNTGELFF
j_call: TRBJ2-7; clone_size: NA; d_call: NA; v_call: TRBV28; cdr3_nt: TGTGCCAGCAGTTTATGGGGGGGGGGCAGGGAATACGAGCAGTACTTC; cdr3_aa: CASSLWGGGREYEQYF
j_call: TRBJ2-1; clone_size: few; d_call: TRBD2; v_call: TRBV28; cdr3_nt: TGTGCCAGCCTGTCGGTTTGGCTAGCGGGAGACGGACGGGGAACCTACAATGAGCAGTTCTTC; cdr3_aa: CASLSVWLAGDGRGTYNEQFF
j_call: TRBJ2-4; clone_size: few; d_call: NA; v_call: TRBV5-6; cdr3_nt: TGTGCCAGCAGCTACCGGGTGGAGAAGGGGCTCTTAGCCAAAAACATTCAGTACTTC; cdr3_aa: CASSYRVEKGLLAKNIQYF
j_call: TRBJ2-3; clone_size: many; d_call: NA; v_call: TRBV9; cdr3_nt: TGTGCCAGCAGCCCCAGTAGGGTTTATAGCACAGATACGCAGTATTTT; cdr3_aa: CASSPSRVYSTDTQYF
j_call: TRBJ2-6; clone_size: few; d_call: NA; v_call: TRBV27; cdr3_nt: TGTGCCAGCAAGACAGAACTATCTGGGGCCAACGTCCTGACTTTC; cdr3_aa: CASKTELSGANVLTF
j_call: TRBJ2-5; clone_size: few; d_call: NA; v_call: TRBV24-1; cdr3_nt: TGTGCCACCAGTGATGGGGGGCGCGAAGAGACCCAGTACTTC; cdr3_aa: CATSDGGREETQYF
j_call: TRBJ2-5; clone_size: few; d_call: NA; v_call: TRBV28; cdr3_nt: TGTGCCAGCAGTTTAGGGGACATGAGATCAGAGACCCAGTACTTC; cdr3_aa: CASSLGDMRSETQYF
j_call: TRBJ1-4; clone_size: few; d_call: NA; v_call: TRBV28; cdr3_nt: TGTGCCAGCAGTTTATTAGGGCAGGGTAATGAAAAACTGTTTTTT; cdr3_aa: CASSLLGQGNEKLFF
j_call: TRBJ2-3; clone_size: NA; d_call: NA; v_call: TRBV30; cdr3_nt: TGTGCCTGCACCCACGAGGGCCCAGATACGCAGTATTTT; cdr3_aa: CACTHEGPDTQYF
j_call: TRBJ2-7; clone_size: few; d_call: NA; v_call: TRBV20-1; cdr3_nt: TGCAGTGCTCCCCCGCGTCTTAGATCCTACGAGCAGTACTTC; cdr3_aa: CSAPPRLRSYEQYF
j_call: TRBJ2-1; clone_size: few; d_call: NA; v_call: TRBV5-5; cdr3_nt: TGTGCCAGCAGCTTGGGTAGTGAGGGCTTCTTC; cdr3_aa: CASSLGSEGFF
j_call: TRBJ1-1; clone_size: few; d_call: NA; v_call: TRBV12-3/TRBV12-4; cdr3_nt: TGTGCCAGCAGTTTCATCCAGCAGAACACTGAAGCTTTCTTT; cdr3_aa: CASSFIQQNTEAFF
j_call: TRBJ2-7; clone_size: few; d_call: TRBD1; v_call: TRBV3-1; cdr3_nt: TGTGCCAGCAGCCAAGATGGGAAGTTACAGTTCACCGGGACAGGGTTCTACGAGCAGTACTTC; cdr3_aa: CASSQDGKLQFTGTGFYEQYF
j_call: TRBJ1-4; clone_size: NA; d_call: TRBD1; v_call: TRBV7-2; cdr3_nt: TGTGCCAGCTCGGACAGGGGGAGAGAAAAACTGTTTTTT; cdr3_aa: CASSDRGREKLFF